This T cell receptor beta chain was retrieved from a study of identical twins. In its sample, this clonotype was seen a few times. The antigen remains unidentified. TCRdb analysed the 5' RACE reads with MiXCR anew, one entry per CDR3 protein. The table records over 600,000 distinct CDR3 sequences, about 20% of them present only once. General study findings and limits: Findings came from cross-sectional statistics, without long-term follow-up of donors.

The same data also went into a second study, on T cells expressing NK-cell markers.

Material for sequencing was PBMCs. The clonotype originates from a woman under 30 in good health.

The CDR3 sequence is CASSQQPFSGNTIYF. CDR3 in DNA: TGTGCCAGCAGCCAACAGCCTTTCTCTGGAAACACCATATATTTT. J is TRBJ1-3 and V is TRBV5-6; D not resolved. Germline CDR1 SGHDT, CDR2 YYEEEE. Trimming stripped 4 bases from V and 0 bases from J, with 11 bases between. This CDR3 has 15 amino acids.